The 24 T cell receptor beta chains given below trace back to one sample, sequenced in a study of blood T cell repertoires in COVID-19. Assay used: immunoSEQ multiplex PCR; TCRdb lists only in-frame clones, some missing. The sample has 30,000 to 40,000 clones, 80% to 90% seen once. What was sequenced was peripheral blood. All receptors derive from a man between 60 and 70 years old with active COVID-19.

This clone was counted once. The chain couples TRBV4-2 to TRBJ2-7; 14 bases map to TRBD2. V dropped 3 bases and J dropped 4; count of bases not matched to a gene: 8. The CDR3 consists of 17 residues. Germline values: CDR1 LGHNA, CDR2 YNFKEQ. DNA for the CDR3: TGTGCCAGCAGCCATTGGACTAGCGGGAGGAAGGGGTACGAGCAGTACTTC. The encoded protein is CASSHWTSGRKGYEQYF.

J is TRBJ2-1 and V is TRBV24-1; 7 bases map to TRBD2. This CDR3 is built from 16 residues. The germline gives CDR1 KGHDR, CDR2 SFDVKD. V dropped 2 bases and J dropped 0; count of bases not matched to a gene: 3. CDR3 region: CATSDSVAGSYNEQFF. CDR3 in DNA: TGTGCCACCAGTGATTCCGTAGCGGGCTCCTACAATGAGCAGTTCTTC.

The J gene is TRBJ2-5, the V gene TRBV6-5, with D possibly matching TRBD1 (6 bases). This CDR3 contains 13 residues. The germline gives CDR1 MNHEY, CDR2 SVGAGI. The V and J ends lost 9 bases and 5 bases respectively, with 16 bases between them. As DNA, the CDR3 is TGTGCCAGTAGTCTAGGGGGTGGCGAGACCCAGTACTTC. Protein: CASSLGGGETQYF.

A remark on this clone: Relative to the germline gene, one junction end is altered; a read error may explain this. The CDR3: CASSYDRGRGSTIYF. The CDR3, as DNA: TGTGCCAGCAGTTACGACAGGGGACGTGGAAGCACCATATATTTT. The chain has TRBV6-5 and TRBJ1-3; 8 bases align to TRBD1. Germline CDR1 reads MNHEY; CDR2 reads SVGAGI. CDR3 length: 15 amino acids.

The gene calls are TRBV6-5 and TRBJ1-5; D might be TRBD1 (6 bases). The CDR3 consists of 13 residues. V dropped 8 bases and J dropped 1 base, with 9 bases sitting between them. Germline CDR1 is MNHEY and CDR2 is SVGAGI. This chain's CDR3 is CASRQASNQPQHF. CDR3 in DNA: TGTGCCAGCCGACAGGCAAGCAATCAGCCCCAGCATTTT.

This chain links TRBV5-1 with TRBJ1-4, with a possible D match to TRBD1 (5 bases). V dropped 3 bases and J dropped 8 bases, with 17 bases sitting between them. The CDR3 is made up of 15 amino acids. Germline CDR1 reads SGHRS; CDR2 reads YFSETQ. This CDR3 reads CASSSTGGVEEKLFF. The CDR3 region has the DNA TGCGCCAGCAGCTCAACGGGGGGAGTTGAAGAAAAACTGTTTTTT. Variable domain in full (rest from reference TRBV5-1 and TRBJ1-4): KAGVTQTPRYLIKTRGQQVTLSCSPISGHRSVSWYQQTPGQGLQFLFEYFSETQRNKGNFPGRFSGRQFSNSRSEMNVSTLELGDSALYLCASSSTGGVEEKLFFGSGTQLSVL.

This clone was found once. The rearrangement joins TRBV30 to TRBJ2-5, with D perhaps TRBD2 (6 bases). The CDR3 is made up of 14 amino acids. V was clipped by 2 bases and J by 5 bases, with 15 bases between them. Germline loops: CDR1 GTSNPN, CDR2 SVGIG (reference sequence). The CDR3 DNA reads as TGTGCCTGGAGTAGAGGTAGCGGTAGGGAGACCCAGTACTTC. It codes for CAWSRGSGRETQYF.

This chain uses TRBV6-6 with TRBJ2-7; possibly TRBD1 for D (7 bases). V dropped 4 bases and J dropped 3 bases, with 13 bases sitting between them. CDR1 and CDR2 from the germline V gene are MNHNY and SVGAGI (reference sequence). The CDR3 is 14 amino acids. The CDR3 region is CASSSRQGGYEQYF. The CDR3 coding sequence is TGTGCCAGCAGTTCGAGACAGGGAGGCTACGAGCAGTACTTC.

This chain joins TRBV2 and TRBJ2-5; D call uncertain. Looked up from germline, CDR1 is SNHLY and CDR2 is FYNNEI. The CDR3 runs 11 residues. V was trimmed by 3 bases and J by 11 bases, leaving 10 bases between them. The CDR3 here is CASSDAAPQYF. The CDR3 DNA reads as TGTGCCAGCAGTGATGCGGCCCCACAGTACTTC. The full variable domain, with the rest looked up from reference TRBV2 and TRBJ2-5, is EPEVTQTPSHQVTQMGQEVILRCVPISNHLYFYWYRQILGQKVEFLVSFYNNEISEKSEIFDDQFSVERPDGSNFTLKIRSTKLEDSAMYFCASSDAAPQYFGPGTRLLVL.

The gene calls are TRBV5-1 and TRBJ2-2; D not resolved. The germline V gene has CDR1 SGHRS and CDR2 YFSETQ. Trimming left V 0 bases short and J 5 bases short, with 8 bases between. The CDR3 sequence is 14 residues long. CDR3 sequence: CASSLGQITGELFF. The CDR3 DNA follows: TGCGCCAGCAGCTTGGGGCAGATAACCGGGGAGCTGTTTTTT. Together with reference TRBV5-1 and TRBJ2-2, the CDR3 gives the full variable domain: KAGVTQTPRYLIKTRGQQVTLSCSPISGHRSVSWYQQTPGQGLQFLFEYFSETQRNKGNFPGRFSGRQFSNSRSEMNVSTLELGDSALYLCASSLGQITGELFFGEGSRLTVL.

This sequence joins TRBV4-1 and TRBJ2-5; TRBD2 might be the D (6 bases). V was shortened by 1 base and J by 4 bases, with 10 bases between the two germline ends. Germline V gene data show CDR1 as MGHRA and CDR2 as YSYEKL. The CDR3 runs to 14 residues. The CDR3 here is CASSQGGIRETQYF. CDR3 DNA sequence: TGCGCCAGCAGCCAAGGCGGGATCCGAGAGACCCAGTACTTC.

The chain joins TRBV6-5 to TRBJ1-2; D gene uncertain. V dropped 6 bases and J dropped 4 bases, with 6 bases sitting between them. Germline V lookup: CDR1 MNHEY, CDR2 SVGAGI. The CDR3 runs to 11 residues. The CDR3 loop reads CASRTSYGYTF. CDR3 sequence (DNA): TGTGCCAGCAGAACAAGCTATGGCTACACCTTC.

This sequence joins TRBV28 and TRBJ2-5; no definite D call. The length of the CDR3 is 17 residues. Per germline, CDR1 MDHEN and CDR2 SYDVKM. Trimming cost V 1 base and J 5 bases, with 20 bases left between them. The CDR3 sequence is CASSLSGTKFPQETQYF. The CDR3 bases are TGTGCCAGCAGTTTATCAGGAACCAAATTTCCTCAGGAGACCCAGTACTTC.

The V and J genes are TRBV10-3 and TRBJ2-7, with D tentatively TRBD2 (5 bases). The germline V and J ends were trimmed by 8 bases and 4 bases, with 18 bases remaining between them. Germline values: CDR1 ENHRY, CDR2 SYGVKD. The CDR3 covers 14 residues. CDR3 sequence reads: CAISDSGLVYEQYF. CDR3 sequence (DNA): TGTGCCATCTCAGACTCAGGACTGGTATACGAGCAGTACTTC.

This clone was detected once. The V call is TRBV11-2, the J call TRBJ2-1; D may be TRBD2 (5 bases). Trimming removed 5 bases from V and 8 bases from J, with 13 bases in between. CDR3 length equals 13 residues. The V gene's germline CDR1 is SGHAT and CDR2 FQNNGV. CDR3 sequence (DNA): TGTGCCAGCAGCACCGGAGGATTCGATGAGCAGTTCTTC. It specifies CASSTGGFDEQFF.

The chain recombines TRBV4-1 with TRBJ2-3; perhaps TRBD2 as D (5 bases). Germline values: CDR1 MGHRA, CDR2 YSYEKL. V dropped 5 bases and J dropped 3 bases, with 15 bases sitting between them. The CDR3 extends over 15 amino acids. The CDR3 loop reads CASSAGIKRTDTQYF. Written as DNA, the CDR3 is TGCGCCAGCAGCGCCGGGATTAAGAGAACAGATACGCAGTATTTT.

J is TRBJ2-7 and V is TRBV3-1 (or the pseudogene TRBV3-2); 8 bases agree with TRBD2. Germline CDR1 is LGHDT and CDR2 is YNNKEL (reference sequence). CDR3 length: 16 residues. V was clipped by 0 bases and J by 6 bases; unmatched bases: 10. CDR3 region: CASSQEPGTRSSEQYF. The CDR3 DNA follows: TGTGCCAGCAGCCAAGAGCCCGGGACTAGGTCGTCCGAGCAGTACTTC.

This rearrangement joins TRBV18 to TRBJ1-1; maybe TRBD1 (5 bases). Deletions cut 3 bases from V and 1 base from J, with 9 bases between. The CDR3 covers 14 residues. Germline lookup yields CDR1 KGHSH and CDR2 LQKENI. The CDR3 region has the DNA TGTGCCAGCTCACCCGGACAACAGAACACTGAAGCTTTCTTT. As protein: CASSPGQQNTEAFF.

This chain uses TRBV6-6 with TRBJ1-6, with 7 bases identical to TRBD1. The germline V gene encodes CDR1 MNHNY and CDR2 SVGAGI (reference sequence). J was trimmed by 4 bases and V by 8 bases; bases with no gene match: 5. This CDR3 is 14 amino acids long. The CDR3 reads CASVSGGYNSPLHF. DNA for the CDR3: TGTGCCAGCGTCTCAGGGGGTTATAATTCACCCCTCCACTTT.

This chain connects TRBV30 to TRBJ1-5; D is unclear. The germline V gene has CDR1 GTSNPN and CDR2 SVGIG (reference sequence). Between the trimmed V and J ends, which lost 0 bases and 2 bases, there was a span of 11 bases. The CDR3 totals 15 residues. CDR3 loop: CAWSVVGGGNQPQHF. The CDR3 DNA follows: TGTGCCTGGAGTGTGGTGGGAGGTGGCAATCAGCCCCAGCATTTT.

The chain joins TRBV6-5 to TRBJ1-2; D is possibly TRBD1 (6 bases). V was clipped by 7 bases and J by 8 bases, with 20 bases between them. The CDR3 is made up of 14 amino acids. Germline V gives CDR1 MNHEY, CDR2 SVGAGI. The chain's CDR3 is CASTVRGAIWGYTF. Written as DNA, the CDR3 is TGTGCCAGCACGGTCAGGGGAGCTATCTGGGGCTACACCTTC.

The J gene is TRBJ1-6, the V gene TRBV3-1 (or the pseudogene TRBV3-2); tentatively, D is TRBD1 (5 bases). This CDR3 comprises 15 residues. Germline values: CDR1 LGHDT, CDR2 YNNKEL (reference sequence). Trimming took 4 bases from V and 7 from J, leaving 14 bases between them. This CDR3 reads CASSRQRGGNSPLHF. For the CDR3, the DNA is TGTGCCAGCAGCCGCCAGCGGGGCGGCAATTCACCCCTCCACTTT.

The chain has TRBV7-9 and TRBJ1-1, with 9 bases lining up with TRBD1. Germline CDR1 SEHNR, CDR2 FQNEAQ (reference sequence). The J segment lost 6 bases and the V segment lost 1 base, leaving 6 bases of the junction unmatched. CDR3 size: 15 residues. The CDR3 DNA sequence: TGTGCCAGCAGCTTAGGGACAGGGGTTATAGCTGAAGCTTTCTTT. It codes for CASSLGTGVIAEAFF.

The rearrangement joins TRBV28 to TRBJ2-3; tentatively, D is TRBD2 (6 bases). V gave up 7 bases and J gave up 2 bases, with 13 bases separating them. Germline V gene sequence: CDR1 MDHEN, CDR2 SYDVKM. The length of the CDR3 is 14 residues. The CDR3 loop is CASTGGWITDTQYF. For the CDR3, the DNA is TGTGCCAGCACTGGGGGGTGGATCACAGATACGCAGTATTTT.